A selection of T cell receptor beta chains follows, all from one sample in a study of T cell responses to AZD1222 COVID-19 vaccine. Sequencing was performed with immunoSEQ multiplex PCR; in TCRdb, only in-frame clones are kept and a portion is missing. The table has 150,000 to 200,000 clones, around 92% seen once. The source was peripheral blood, collected on day 0 of AZD1222 vaccination. These receptors were obtained from an adult in good health. Both conserved end residues are part of each CDR3. D genes are given only for firm matches. Clone size is stated in some rows and not others, as once, few, many or a class when expanded.

>TRBJ1-1|TRBV7-9|-|-
TGTGCCAGCAGCCGGACCTTAGAAGCTTTCTTT
CASSRTLEAFF
>TRBJ1-1|TRBV11-2|-|-
TGTGCCAGCAGCTTCGGGCGATCTGAAGCTTTCTTT
CASSFGRSEAFF
>TRBJ2-7|TRBV23-1|-|-
TGCGCCAGCAGTCAATGGAGTTTCGGGGACTACGAGCAGTACTTC
CASSQWSFGDYEQYF
>TRBJ2-1|TRBV30|TRBD1|-
TGTGCCTGGCGAGGACAGGGGGCATACAATGAGCAGTTCTTC
CAWRGQGAYNEQFF
>TRBJ2-2|TRBV5-1|-|once
TGCGCCTCGAAGACTCCCGGCACCGGGGAGCTGTTTTTT
CASKTPGTGELFF
>TRBJ2-1|TRBV5-1|-|-
TGCGCCAGCAGCGCCACCACAGGGAGCTCCTACAATGAGCAGTTCTTC
CASSATTGSSYNEQFF
>TRBJ1-6|TRBV10-1|-|-
TGCGCCAGCAGTTGGTGGGTCGGGTCACCCCTCCACTTT
CASSWWVGSPLHF
>TRBJ1-5|TRBV27|-|once
TGTGCCAGCAGTTTACGGCGGGGGAATCAGCCCCAGCATTTT
CASSLRRGNQPQHF
>TRBJ2-7|TRBV19|TRBD1|-
TGTGCCAGTAGTGAACAGGGGGGACCCTACGAGCAGTACTTC
CASSEQGGPYEQYF
>TRBJ1-1|TRBV2|-|-
TGTGCCAGCAGTGTGTCAGGGATGAACACTGAAGCTTTCTTT
CASSVSGMNTEAFF
>TRBJ2-7|TRBV12-5|TRBD1|-
TGTGCTAGTGGTTTGACGACAGGGGGGGGCTCCTACGAGCAGTACTTC
CASGLTTGGGSYEQYF
>TRBJ1-3|TRBV30|TRBD1|-
TGTGCCTGGAGTGTAGGACAGGGAGGAAACACCATATATTTT
CAWSVGQGGNTIYF
>TRBJ1-3|TRBV30|-|-
TGTGCCTGGAGGAGGGGCTCTGGAAACACCATATATTTT
CAWRRGSGNTIYF
>TRBJ1-2|TRBV9|-|-
TGTGCCAGCAGCGGACCATGGGCGGCTTATGGCTACACCTTC
CASSGPWAAYGYTF
>TRBJ2-6|TRBV7-8|-|-
TGTGCCAGCAGCACACACAGCGTTGGGGCCAACGTCCTGACTTTC
CASSTHSVGANVLTF
>TRBJ1-1|TRBV5-4|-|once
TGTGCCAGCGCGAACAATCAGGGGCACCCGGGGGGAGCTTTCTTT
CASANNQGHPGGAFF
>TRBJ1-1|TRBV10-3|-|once
TGTGCCATCAGGCAGGTGAACACTGAAGCTTTCTTT
CAIRQVNTEAFF
>TRBJ2-7|TRBV3-1/TRBV3-2|TRBD2|-
TGTGCCAGCAGCCAAGCGGCTAGCGGCTCCTACGAGCAGTACTTC
CASSQAASGSYEQYF
>TRBJ2-2|TRBV5-1|-|-
TGCGCCAGCAGCTTGGTTGCAGGGCCGGAGATTATGAACACCGGGGAGCTGTTTTTT
CASSLVAGPEIMNTGELFF
>TRBJ2-1|TRBV6-2/TRBV6-3|TRBD1|-
TGTGCCAGCAGTTACTCACGGGACAGACAACACAATGAGCAGTTCTTC
CASSYSRDRQHNEQFF
>TRBJ1-1|TRBV5-1|-|-
TGCGCCAGCAGCACGCCCGAGAGGATCGGGACTGAAGCTTTCTTT
CASSTPERIGTEAFF
>TRBJ2-5|TRBV7-2|-|-
TGTGCCAGCAGCTTTGGAGGGACGGTAAAGCGGGAGACCCAGTACTTC
CASSFGGTVKRETQYF
>TRBJ2-7|TRBV28|-|-
TGTGCCAGCAGTTTAGCAGGAAGCGGAGGCGAGCAGTACTTC
CASSLAGSGGEQYF
>TRBJ2-1|TRBV27|-|-
TGTGCCAGCAGTTTATCGAGATTCAATAATGAGCAGTTCTTC
CASSLSRFNNEQFF
>TRBJ1-2|TRBV7-9|-|once
TGTGCCAGCAGCTTTCCGCTGGGGTATGGCTACACCTTC
CASSFPLGYGYTF
>TRBJ1-4|TRBV4-3|TRBD1|-
TGCGCCAGCAGCCAAGGAAGGGCAGGGGGGGAAAAACTGTTTTTT
CASSQGRAGGEKLFF
>TRBJ1-6|TRBV2|TRBD1|-
TGTGCCAGCAGAGGGACAGGGATCAGCTCCTATAATTCACCCCTCCACTTT
CASRGTGISSYNSPLHF
>TRBJ2-5|TRBV3-1/TRBV3-2|TRBD1|-
TGTGCCAGCAGCCCCTACGGGACAGGGAAAGAGACCCAGTACTTC
CASSPYGTGKETQYF
>TRBJ2-1|TRBV7-2|TRBD2|-
TGTGCCAGCAGCTTAGTTCTAGCGGGGGCAAATGAGCAGTTCTTC
CASSLVLAGANEQFF
>TRBJ1-1|TRBV7-9|-|once
TGTGCCAGCAGCTTTCAGGGTGTGAGCACTGAAGCTTTCTTT
CASSFQGVSTEAFF
>TRBJ1-3|TRBV12-3/TRBV12-4|TRBD1|-
TGTGCCACCCAGTTGGGGAGGGACAGTTTTTCATTT
CATQLGRDSFSF
>TRBJ2-1|TRBV27|TRBD2|-
TGTGCCAGCAGTCAAAGCGGGGGGGCTGTCAAGGAGTTCTTC
CASSQSGGAVKEFF